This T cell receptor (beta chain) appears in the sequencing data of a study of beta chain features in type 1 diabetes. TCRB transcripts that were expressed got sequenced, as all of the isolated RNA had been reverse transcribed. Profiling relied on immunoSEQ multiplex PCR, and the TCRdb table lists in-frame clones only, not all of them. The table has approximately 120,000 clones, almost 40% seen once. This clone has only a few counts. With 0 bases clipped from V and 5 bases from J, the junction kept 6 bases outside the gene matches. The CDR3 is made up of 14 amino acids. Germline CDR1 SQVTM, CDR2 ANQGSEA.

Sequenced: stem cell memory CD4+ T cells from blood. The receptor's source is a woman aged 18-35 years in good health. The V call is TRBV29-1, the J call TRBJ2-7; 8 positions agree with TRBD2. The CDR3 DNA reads TGCAGCGTTGAAGATGCAGCGGGAGCTCACGAGCAGTACTTC. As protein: CSVEDAAGAHEQYF.